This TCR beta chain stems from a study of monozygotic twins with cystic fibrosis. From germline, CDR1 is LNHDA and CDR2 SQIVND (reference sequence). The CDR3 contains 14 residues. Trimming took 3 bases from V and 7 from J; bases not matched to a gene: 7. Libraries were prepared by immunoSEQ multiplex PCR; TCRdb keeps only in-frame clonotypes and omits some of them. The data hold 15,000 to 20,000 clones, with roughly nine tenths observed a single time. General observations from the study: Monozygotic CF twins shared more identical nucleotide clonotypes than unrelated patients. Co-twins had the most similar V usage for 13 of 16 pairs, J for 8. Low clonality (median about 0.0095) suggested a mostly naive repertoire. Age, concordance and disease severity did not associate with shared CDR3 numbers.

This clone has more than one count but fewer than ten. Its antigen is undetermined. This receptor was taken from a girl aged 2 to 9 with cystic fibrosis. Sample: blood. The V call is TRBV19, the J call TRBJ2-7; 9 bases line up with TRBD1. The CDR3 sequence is CASSMVQGAVEQYF. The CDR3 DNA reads TGTGCCAGTAGTATGGTACAGGGGGCCGTGGAGCAGTACTTC.